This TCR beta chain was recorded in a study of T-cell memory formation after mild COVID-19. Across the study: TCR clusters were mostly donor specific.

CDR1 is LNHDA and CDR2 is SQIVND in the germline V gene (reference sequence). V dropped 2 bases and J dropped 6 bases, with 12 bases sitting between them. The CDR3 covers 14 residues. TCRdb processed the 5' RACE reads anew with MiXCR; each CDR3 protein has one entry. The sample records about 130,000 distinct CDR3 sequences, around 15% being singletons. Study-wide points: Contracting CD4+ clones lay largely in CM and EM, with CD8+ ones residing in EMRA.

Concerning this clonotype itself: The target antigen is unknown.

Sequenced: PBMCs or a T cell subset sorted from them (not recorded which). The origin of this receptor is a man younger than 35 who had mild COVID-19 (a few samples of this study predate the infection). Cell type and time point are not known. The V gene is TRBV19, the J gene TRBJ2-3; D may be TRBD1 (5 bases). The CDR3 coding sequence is TGTGCCAGTAGTATAAACCCCAGGGTCGATACGCAGTATTTT. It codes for CASSINPRVDTQYF.